What follows are 31 T cell receptor beta chains derived from one specimen sequenced in a study of T cell clones after liver transplantation. Method: immunoSEQ multiplex PCR; TCRdb's copy keeps in-frame clones and lacks some. The sample shows some 80,000 clones, about 82% of them seen only once. The sequences come from CD4+ T cells from blood, collected around 42 months after liver transplant. These TCRs come from a human patient who received a liver transplant. The graft donor may have contributed some T cells.

The V call is TRBV19, the J call TRBJ1-2; 10 bases line up with TRBD1. Germline-derived CDR1 and CDR2 are LNHDA and SQIVND (reference sequence). V was pared by 3 bases and J by 5 bases, with 6 bases of the junction left unmatched. The CDR3 is 15 residues long. The chain's CDR3 is CASSIGDRGRYGYTF. CDR3 sequence (DNA): TGTGCCAGTAGTATTGGGGACAGGGGAAGATATGGCTACACCTTC.

The CDR3 region has the DNA TGTGCCACCTTAAAACAGGGGAGCTCCTACAATGAGCAGTTCTTC. Amino acids: CATLKQGSSYNEQFF. The genes are TRBV15 and TRBJ2-1; 7 nucleotides line up with TRBD1. V lost 8 bases, J lost 0 bases, and 7 bases stayed unmatched. This CDR3 has 15 residues. Germline assignment: CDR1 LNHNV and CDR2 YYDKDF (reference sequence).

The rearrangement links TRBV18 to TRBJ1-5, with unresolved D. V lost 5 bases and J lost 3, with 20 bases in between. There are 17 residues in the CDR3. Germline V gene lookup returns CDR1 KGHSH and CDR2 LQKENI. CDR3 residues: CASSAFQSWLDNQPQHF. CDR3 coding DNA: TGTGCCAGCTCAGCTTTTCAGTCTTGGCTTGACAATCAGCCCCAGCATTTT.

This chain uses TRBV5-1 with TRBJ2-3; D call uncertain. The CDR3 is made up of 16 amino acids. In germline, CDR1 is SGHRS, CDR2 YFSETQ. Trimming took off 0 bases at V and 4 bases at J, with 15 bases between the two ends. CDR3 sequence reads: CASSLGGSGRPDTQYF. DNA for the CDR3: TGCGCCAGCAGCTTGGGGGGATCCGGGCGTCCAGATACGCAGTATTTT.

This clone was seen only once. The chain joins TRBV28 to TRBJ2-3, with a possible D match to TRBD2 (6 bases). From germline, CDR1 is MDHEN and CDR2 SYDVKM. Trimming took 6 bases from V and 7 from J, leaving 11 bases between them. The CDR3 length is 12 residues. CDR3 sequence: CASSIGDYTQYF. CDR3 bases: TGTGCCAGCAGCATCGGGGACTATACGCAGTATTTT.

This chain uses TRBV4-1 with TRBJ2-7; D ambiguous. V lost 1 base and J lost 3, with 13 bases in between. Looked up from germline, CDR1 is MGHRA and CDR2 is YSYEKL. This CDR3 region has 15 residues. The CDR3 region is CASSQVARADYEQYF. The CDR3 DNA follows: TGCGCCAGCAGCCAAGTGGCCAGAGCCGACTACGAGCAGTACTTC.

The V and J genes are TRBV6-6 and TRBJ1-2; D call uncertain. Germline V lookup: CDR1 MNHNY, CDR2 SVGAGI (reference sequence). This CDR3 spans 14 amino acids. V was cut by 8 bases and J by 2 bases, with 15 bases left in between. The CDR3 here is CASAPSARNYGYTF. The CDR3 DNA reads TGTGCCAGCGCCCCTAGTGCCCGAAACTATGGCTACACCTTC.

V and J are TRBV2 and TRBJ2-3; D is possibly TRBD1 (6 bases). The CDR3 length is 14 residues. Trimming took off 6 bases at V and 1 base at J, with 11 bases between the two ends. Germline V gene data show CDR1 as SNHLY and CDR2 as FYNNEI. CDR3 protein: CASSTSGGTDTQYF. The CDR3 DNA is TGTGCCAGCAGCACCTCAGGGGGCACAGATACGCAGTATTTT.

The rearrangement joins TRBV9 to TRBJ2-7, with D perhaps given as TRBD1 or TRBD2 (6 bases each). The V end was cut by 3 bases, the J end by 0 bases, with 10 bases between. The CDR3 loop spans 14 amino acids. CDR1 is SGDLS, CDR2 YYNGEE, per germline. This chain's CDR3 is CASSASGASYEQYF. CDR3 coding DNA: TGTGCCAGCAGCGCTTCGGGGGCCTCCTACGAGCAGTACTTC. Supplemented by reference TRBV9 and TRBJ2-7, the full variable domain reads DSGVTQTPKHLITATGQRVTLRCSPRSGDLSVYWYQQSLDQGLQFLIQYYNGEERAKGNILERFSAQQFPDLHSELNLSSLELGDSALYFCASSASGASYEQYFGPGTRLTVT.

The chain couples TRBV10-1 to TRBJ1-2; D is ambiguous. The CDR3 runs 13 residues. Germline V CDR1 and CDR2: WNHNN, SYGVQD (reference sequence). V gave up 2 bases and J gave up 6 bases, with 10 bases separating them. The CDR3 is CASSETLRDGYTF. The CDR3, as DNA: TGCGCCAGCAGTGAGACCTTGCGGGATGGCTACACCTTC.

The V call is TRBV2, the J call TRBJ2-1; D is possibly TRBD2 (6 bases). V lost 11 bases, J lost 5 bases, and 16 bases lay in between. The CDR3 loop spans 13 amino acids. Germline V gene lookup returns CDR1 SNHLY and CDR2 FYNNEI. The CDR3 is CASLSPGDNEQFF. In nucleotides, the CDR3 is TGTGCCTCCCTCTCCCCGGGAGACAATGAGCAGTTCTTC.

This chain joins TRBV6-5 and TRBJ2-3, with 7 bases matching TRBD2. This CDR3 has 13 residues. Trimming removed 5 bases from V and 7 bases from J; junction bases left unmatched: 6. Germline lookup yields CDR1 MNHEY and CDR2 SVGAGI. CDR3 bases: TGTGCCAGCAGTCCTCCTAGCGGCAATACGCAGTATTTT. Protein product: CASSPPSGNTQYF.

V is TRBV6-6 and J is TRBJ2-7, with D uncertain. V was shortened by 6 bases and J by 0 bases, with 15 bases between the two germline ends. This CDR3 has 15 amino acids. Germline assignment: CDR1 MNHNY and CDR2 SVGAGI (reference sequence). The CDR3 coding sequence is TGTGCCAGCAGCAATGGAGCGACCGGCTCCTACGAGCAGTACTTC. Translated, it gives CASSNGATGSYEQYF.

V is TRBV30 and J is TRBJ1-5; unclear D gene. The CDR3 spans 11 residues. V lost 7 bases and J lost 2, with 6 bases in between. CDR1 is GTSNPN, CDR2 SVGIG, per germline (reference sequence). CDR3 coding DNA: TGTGCCTCCGGGGGCAATCAGCCCCAGCATTTT. This gives the protein CASGGNQPQHF.

The DNA of the CDR3 is TGTGCCAGCAGCGGGAGGGGGACTAGCGGGAGTAAGACCGGGGAGCTGTTTTTT. Its protein product is CASSGRGTSGSKTGELFF. This chain uses TRBV9 with TRBJ2-2; 14 bases are a match to TRBD2. This CDR3 contains 18 residues. Per germline, CDR1 SGDLS and CDR2 YYNGEE. V shed 3 bases and J 5 bases; nucleotides not matched to a gene: 9.

This chain uses TRBV27 with TRBJ1-1, with D possibly matching TRBD1 (5 bases). Germline V gene lookup returns CDR1 MNHEY and CDR2 SMNVEV (reference sequence). The V and J ends lost 0 bases and 12 bases respectively, with 14 bases between them. This CDR3 comprises 13 residues. Written as DNA, the CDR3 is TGTGCCAGCAGTTTATCAGGGACCAAAAACTCTTTCTTT. Translated: CASSLSGTKNSFF.

V and J are TRBV2 and TRBJ1-1; no reliable D call. This CDR3 region has 13 residues. Trimming removed 4 bases from V and 2 bases from J, with 8 bases in between. Germline CDR1 and CDR2: SNHLY and FYNNEI. CDR3 DNA: TGTGCCAGCAGTGGGAAAGTTAACACTGAAGCTTTCTTT. Protein product: CASSGKVNTEAFF.

The CDR3, as DNA: TGTGCCAGCGTCAGGGGGGTTGACTCCTACGAGCAGTACTTC. It encodes CASVRGVDSYEQYF. V and J are TRBV28 and TRBJ2-7; tentative D call: TRBD1 (7 bases). Germline assignment: CDR1 MDHEN and CDR2 SYDVKM. This CDR3 comprises 14 residues. Deletions cut 8 bases from V and 0 bases from J, with 14 bases between.

This clone was counted only a few times. The chain uses TRBV7-2 and TRBJ2-4; tentatively, D is TRBD2 (6 bases). Germline V lookup: CDR1 SGHTA, CDR2 FQGNSA. Trimming removed 1 base at V and 13 bases at J, with 11 bases between. The length of the CDR3 is 12 residues. The CDR3 nucleotides are TGTGCCAGCAGCTTAGGGAGGCGGGACCAGTACTTC. It translates to CASSLGRRDQYF.

This chain uses TRBV19 with TRBJ2-5; D remains unclear. Germline V lookup: CDR1 LNHDA, CDR2 SQIVND (reference sequence). The length of the CDR3 is 13 residues. V gave up 5 bases and J gave up 7 bases, with 14 bases separating them. The CDR3 here is CASSVKLEGTQYF. CDR3 nucleotide sequence: TGTGCCAGTAGTGTAAAACTCGAAGGGACCCAGTACTTC.

This clone showed up just a few times. The V gene is TRBV6-5, the J gene TRBJ1-4; D remains unclear. This CDR3 contains 13 residues. Trimming took 8 bases from V and 7 from J, leaving 14 bases between them. Per the germline V gene, CDR1 is MNHEY and CDR2 is SVGAGI. DNA for the CDR3: TGTGCCAGCCGTGGTGGATCGGGTGAAAAACTGTTTTTT. Amino acid sequence: CASRGGSGEKLFF.

The genes are TRBV5-4 and TRBJ1-1; D may be TRBD1 (5 bases). Deletions cut 4 bases from V and 0 bases from J, with 13 bases between. The CDR3 spans 15 residues. The V gene's germline CDR1 is SGHNT and CDR2 YYREEE (reference sequence). The CDR3 coding sequence is TGTGCCAGCAGCGGTATAGGGGTTATGAACACTGAAGCTTTCTTT. Protein sequence: CASSGIGVMNTEAFF.

J is TRBJ1-1 and V is TRBV28; D not certain. Germline V gene data show CDR1 as MDHEN and CDR2 as SYDVKM. This CDR3 is 15 amino acids long. The V gene lost 7 bases and the J gene lost 0 bases, with 15 bases spanning the gap. Here the CDR3 DNA reads TGTGCCAGCAAACAATCCCACCTAGTGAACACTGAAGCTTTCTTT. As protein: CASKQSHLVNTEAFF. The full variable domain, completed using reference TRBV28 and TRBJ1-1, is DVKVTQSSRYLVKRTGEKVFLECVQDMDHENMFWYRQDPGLGLRLIYFSYDVKMKEKGDIPEGYSVSREKKERFSLILESASTNQTSMYLCASKQSHLVNTEAFFGQGTRLTVV.

The chain is built from TRBV1 and TRBJ1-5. TRBV1 is tagged as a pseudogene. CDR3 length: 17 residues. CDR3 in DNA: TGCACCAGCAGCCCCCGGACGTTACACGTTAGCAATCAGCCCCAGCATTTT. Translating gives CTSSPRTLHVSNQPQHF.

The chain employs TRBV28 and TRBJ2-5; D perhaps matches TRBD2 (5 bases). V was clipped by 5 bases and J by 3 bases, with 25 bases between them. Germline values: CDR1 MDHEN, CDR2 SYDVKM. The CDR3 loop spans 18 amino acids. The CDR3 sequence is CASSLGPSSRAKKETQYF. CDR3 nucleotide sequence: TGTGCCAGCAGTCTCGGACCTAGCTCTAGGGCCAAGAAAGAGACCCAGTACTTC.

This clone was counted a few times. The V gene is TRBV19, the J gene TRBJ2-2; no definite D call. Germline CDR1 reads LNHDA; CDR2 reads SQIVND (reference sequence). V was clipped by 3 bases and J by 2 bases, with 7 bases between them. CDR3 size: 14 residues. The DNA of the CDR3 is TGTGCCAGTAGTATCTCAACTAACACCGGGGAGCTGTTTTTT. Translating it yields CASSISTNTGELFF. Full variable domain (outside the CDR3, taken from reference TRBV19 and TRBJ2-2): DGGITQSPKYLFRKEGQNVTLSCEQNLNHDAMYWYRQDPGQGLRLIYYSQIVNDFQKGDIAEGYSVSREKKESFPLTVTSAQKNPTAFYLCASSISTNTGELFFGEGSRLTVL.

This clone was recorded only once. As DNA, the CDR3 is TGTGCCAGCAGCGTAGGACAGGGTGCCCTGGTCTACGAGCAGTACTTC. Translating gives CASSVGQGALVYEQYF. The chain joins TRBV9 to TRBJ2-7, with 7 bases fitting TRBD1. This CDR3 has 16 amino acids. CDR1 is SGDLS and CDR2 is YYNGEE in the germline V gene. V dropped 0 bases and J dropped 3; count of bases not matched to a gene: 9.

The chain uses TRBV19 and TRBJ1-5; D might be TRBD1 (5 bases). Germline CDR1 LNHDA, CDR2 SQIVND (reference sequence). This CDR3 spans 15 amino acids. Deletions cut 2 bases from V and 6 bases from J, with 14 bases between. This CDR3 reads CASSINLLGGQPQHF. CDR3 bases: TGTGCCAGTAGTATAAACCTTTTGGGGGGTCAGCCCCAGCATTTT.

The chain couples TRBV5-6 to TRBJ2-3; no reliable D call. This CDR3 is 14 amino acids long. Germline CDR1 reads SGHDT; CDR2 reads YYEEEE. The V gene lost 4 bases and the J gene lost 1 base, with 10 bases spanning the gap. In DNA, the CDR3 is TGTGCCAGCAGCACCAGACCCGGCACAGATACGCAGTATTTT. Translation gives CASSTRPGTDTQYF.

V and J are TRBV28 and TRBJ2-7; D possibly corresponds to TRBD1 (5 bases). CDR3 length: 16 residues. The ends were cut back, 6 bases at V and 5 bases at J, with 23 bases in the middle. Germline V gene lookup returns CDR1 MDHEN and CDR2 SYDVKM. CDR3 amino acids: CASSRTIDRSSNEQYF. The CDR3 region has the DNA TGTGCCAGCAGCCGGACCATAGACAGAAGTAGCAACGAGCAGTACTTC. Using reference TRBV28 and TRBJ2-7 for the parts outside the CDR3, the full variable domain is DVKVTQSSRYLVKRTGEKVFLECVQDMDHENMFWYRQDPGLGLRLIYFSYDVKMKEKGDIPEGYSVSREKKERFSLILESASTNQTSMYLCASSRTIDRSSNEQYFGPGTRLTVT.

V usage is TRBV28 and J usage is TRBJ2-2; 10 bases align to TRBD2. The CDR3 contains 15 residues. The junction had 3 bases not matched to a gene; V was cut back by 6 bases and J by 2 bases. From germline, CDR1 is MDHEN and CDR2 SYDVKM. The DNA for the CDR3 is TGTGCCAGCAGAGGACTAGCGGTTAACACCGGGGAGCTGTTTTTT. This sequence encodes CASRGLAVNTGELFF.